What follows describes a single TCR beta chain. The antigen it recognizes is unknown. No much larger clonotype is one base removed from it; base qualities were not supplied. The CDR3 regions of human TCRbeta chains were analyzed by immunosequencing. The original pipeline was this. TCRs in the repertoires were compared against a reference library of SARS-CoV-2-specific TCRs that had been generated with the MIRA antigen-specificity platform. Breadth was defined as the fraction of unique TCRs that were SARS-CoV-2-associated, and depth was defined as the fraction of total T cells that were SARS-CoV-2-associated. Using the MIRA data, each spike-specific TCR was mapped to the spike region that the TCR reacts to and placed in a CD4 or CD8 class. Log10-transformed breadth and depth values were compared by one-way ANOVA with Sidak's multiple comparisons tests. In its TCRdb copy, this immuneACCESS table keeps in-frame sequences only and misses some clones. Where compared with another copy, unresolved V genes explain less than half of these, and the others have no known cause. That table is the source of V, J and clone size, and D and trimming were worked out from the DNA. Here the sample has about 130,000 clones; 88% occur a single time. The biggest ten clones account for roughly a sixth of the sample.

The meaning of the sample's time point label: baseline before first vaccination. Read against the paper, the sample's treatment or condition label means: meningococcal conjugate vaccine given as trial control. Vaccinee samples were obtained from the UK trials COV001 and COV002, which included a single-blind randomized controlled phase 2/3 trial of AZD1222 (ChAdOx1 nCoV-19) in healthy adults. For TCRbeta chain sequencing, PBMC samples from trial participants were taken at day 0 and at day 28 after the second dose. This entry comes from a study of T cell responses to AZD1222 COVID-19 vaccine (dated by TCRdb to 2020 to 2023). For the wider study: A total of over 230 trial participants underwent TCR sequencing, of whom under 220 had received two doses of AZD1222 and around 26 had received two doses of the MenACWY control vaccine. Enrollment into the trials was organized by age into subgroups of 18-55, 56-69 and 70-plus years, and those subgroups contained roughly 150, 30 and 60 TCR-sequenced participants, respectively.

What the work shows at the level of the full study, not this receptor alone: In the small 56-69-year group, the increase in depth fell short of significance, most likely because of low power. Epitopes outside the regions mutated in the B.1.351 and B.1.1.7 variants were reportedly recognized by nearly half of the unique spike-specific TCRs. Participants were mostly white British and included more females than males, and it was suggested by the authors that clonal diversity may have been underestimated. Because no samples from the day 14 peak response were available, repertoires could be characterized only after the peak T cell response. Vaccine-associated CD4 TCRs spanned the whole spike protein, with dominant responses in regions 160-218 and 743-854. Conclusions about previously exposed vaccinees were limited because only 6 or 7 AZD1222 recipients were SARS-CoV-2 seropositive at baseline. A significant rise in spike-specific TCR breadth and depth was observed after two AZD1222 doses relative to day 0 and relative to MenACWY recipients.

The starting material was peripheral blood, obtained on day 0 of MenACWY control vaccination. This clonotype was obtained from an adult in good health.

CDR3 reads: CASSGADEQFF. The base sequence is TGTGCCAGCAGCGGGGCAGATGAGCAGTTCTTC. In this chain, TRBV5-6 is recombined with TRBJ2-1; possibly the D gene is TRBD1, per 5 matching bases. The germline V gene provides CDR1 SGHDT and CDR2 YYEEEE. The CDR3 sequence holds 11 residues, the cysteine and phenylalanine included. The kept DNA is CDR3 alone, 33 bases in frame from the first base. V lost 4 bases and J lost 8 bases; the stretch between them is 7 bases long.